A selection of T cell receptor beta chains follows, all from one sample in a study of T cells in localized non-small cell lung cancer. Libraries were prepared by immunoSEQ multiplex PCR; TCRdb keeps only in-frame clonotypes and omits some of them. The sample shows about 60,000 clones, 90% of them seen only once. This specimen consisted of peripheral blood, obtained before any cancer treatment. These receptors were collected from a woman aged 40 to 75 with stage I lung adenocarcinoma. Both conserved end residues are trimmed from each CDR3. Each record gives: J gene, D gene, V gene, CDR3 protein. A D gene is named only where the DNA matches it firmly.

j_gene: TRBJ1-1
d_gene: NA
v_gene: TRBV6-5
CDR3aa: ASGWNTEAF

j_gene: TRBJ2-1
d_gene: TRBD2
v_gene: TRBV5-1
CDR3aa: ASSLSGINEQF

j_gene: TRBJ1-6
d_gene: TRBD1
v_gene: TRBV30
CDR3aa: AWTLDLTDRGFSPLH

j_gene: TRBJ2-2
d_gene: NA
v_gene: TRBV2
CDR3aa: ASSEATRNTGELF

j_gene: TRBJ2-1
d_gene: NA
v_gene: TRBV29-1
CDR3aa: SDTSGYSEQF

j_gene: TRBJ2-2
d_gene: NA
v_gene: TRBV7-2
CDR3aa: ASSPQGGTGELF

j_gene: TRBJ1-2
d_gene: TRBD1
v_gene: TRBV27
CDR3aa: ASSSGQGGSYGYT

j_gene: TRBJ1-5
d_gene: NA
v_gene: TRBV5-8
CDR3aa: ASSLGGVVQPQH

j_gene: TRBJ2-3
d_gene: NA
v_gene: TRBV5-6
CDR3aa: ASSNSGTDTQY

j_gene: TRBJ1-4
d_gene: NA
v_gene: TRBV5-1
CDR3aa: ASTKAGNNEKLF

j_gene: TRBJ2-7
d_gene: NA
v_gene: TRBV7-2
CDR3aa: ASSFQYSTEQY

j_gene: TRBJ1-2
d_gene: NA
v_gene: TRBV29-1
CDR3aa: SVESRDGYT

j_gene: TRBJ2-2
d_gene: NA
v_gene: TRBV18
CDR3aa: ASSPEFNTGELF

j_gene: TRBJ2-7
d_gene: TRBD1
v_gene: TRBV6-1
CDR3aa: ASTAGTGLLYEQY

j_gene: TRBJ1-1
d_gene: TRBD1
v_gene: TRBV23-1
CDR3aa: ASSQLPTGEGTEAF

j_gene: TRBJ2-2
d_gene: TRBD2
v_gene: TRBV9
CDR3aa: ASSVDRLAGVGELF

j_gene: TRBJ1-1
d_gene: NA
v_gene: TRBV18
CDR3aa: ASSPRRENTEAF

j_gene: TRBJ1-2
d_gene: TRBD1
v_gene: TRBV7-2
CDR3aa: ASSLAGTGYGDYDYT

j_gene: TRBJ2-2
d_gene: NA
v_gene: TRBV2
CDR3aa: ASSNTGANTGELF

j_gene: TRBJ1-6
d_gene: NA
v_gene: TRBV6-5
CDR3aa: ASSYIIPDYNSPLH

j_gene: TRBJ2-2
d_gene: NA
v_gene: TRBV19
CDR3aa: ASSIDRATGELF

j_gene: TRBJ2-5
d_gene: TRBD1
v_gene: TRBV2
CDR3aa: ASNTAGGRETQY

j_gene: TRBJ1-5
d_gene: NA
v_gene: TRBV18
CDR3aa: ASSTARTGDQPQH

j_gene: TRBJ1-5
d_gene: TRBD1
v_gene: TRBV2
CDR3aa: ASSLQQGAGQPQH

j_gene: TRBJ2-7
d_gene: NA
v_gene: TRBV11-2
CDR3aa: ASSRGPGALEPEQY

j_gene: TRBJ2-1
d_gene: NA
v_gene: TRBV7-3
CDR3aa: ASSLSGEYNEQF

j_gene: TRBJ1-5
d_gene: NA
v_gene: TRBV28
CDR3aa: ASSLPLDQPQH

j_gene: TRBJ1-5
d_gene: TRBD1
v_gene: TRBV11-2
CDR3aa: ASSGTGGQANQPQH

j_gene: TRBJ2-5
d_gene: TRBD1
v_gene: TRBV5-1
CDR3aa: ASSLEGTGINQETQY

j_gene: TRBJ1-2
d_gene: NA
v_gene: TRBV7-2
CDR3aa: ASSPDRNYGYT

j_gene: TRBJ2-7
d_gene: TRBD1
v_gene: TRBV5-1
CDR3aa: ASSLQGAPTEQY

j_gene: TRBJ2-2
d_gene: NA
v_gene: TRBV4-3
CDR3aa: ASSRSWRDGLGELF

j_gene: TRBJ1-1
d_gene: NA
v_gene: TRBV11-1
CDR3aa: ASSPWQGNTEAF

j_gene: TRBJ2-1
d_gene: TRBD2
v_gene: TRBV2
CDR3aa: ATVGLAGGPSEQF

j_gene: TRBJ2-7
d_gene: TRBD2
v_gene: TRBV28
CDR3aa: ASSPGGSYEQY

j_gene: TRBJ1-1
d_gene: NA
v_gene: TRBV2
CDR3aa: ASRRQTTEAF

j_gene: TRBJ2-7
d_gene: NA
v_gene: TRBV6-1
CDR3aa: ASSGDGGEQY

j_gene: TRBJ1-3
d_gene: TRBD1
v_gene: TRBV27
CDR3aa: ATRGSPGNTIY

j_gene: TRBJ1-1
d_gene: NA
v_gene: TRBV2
CDR3aa: ASSEPNTEAF

j_gene: TRBJ2-3
d_gene: TRBD2
v_gene: TRBV27
CDR3aa: ASSLASGVDTQY

j_gene: TRBJ1-1
d_gene: NA
v_gene: TRBV7-9
CDR3aa: ASSVDWNTEAF

j_gene: TRBJ2-3
d_gene: TRBD2
v_gene: TRBV11-2
CDR3aa: ASSHGLAPPDTQY